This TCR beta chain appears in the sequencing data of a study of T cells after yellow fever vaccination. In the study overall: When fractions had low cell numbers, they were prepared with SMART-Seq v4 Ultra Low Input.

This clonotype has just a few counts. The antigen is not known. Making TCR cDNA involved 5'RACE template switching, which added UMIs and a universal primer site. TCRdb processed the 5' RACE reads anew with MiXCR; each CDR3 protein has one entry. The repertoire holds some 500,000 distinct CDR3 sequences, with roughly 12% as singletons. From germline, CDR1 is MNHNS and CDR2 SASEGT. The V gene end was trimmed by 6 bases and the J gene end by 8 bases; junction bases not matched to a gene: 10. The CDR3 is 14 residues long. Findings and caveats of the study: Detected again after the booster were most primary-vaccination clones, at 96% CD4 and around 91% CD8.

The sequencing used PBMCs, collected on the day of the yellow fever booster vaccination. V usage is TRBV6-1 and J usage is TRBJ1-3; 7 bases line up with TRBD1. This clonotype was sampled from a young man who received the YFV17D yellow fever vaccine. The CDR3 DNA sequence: TGTGCCAGCAGGACAGGGCGGACCCGGGACACCATATATTTT. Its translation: CASRTGRTRDTIYF.